These T cell receptor beta chains were read from a single sample in a study of T cell changes during pregnancy in multiple sclerosis. Clones were read by immunoSEQ multiplex PCR, and TCRdb kept only the in-frame ones, dropping some. This table holds around 58,000 clones, less than 95% found once. The material was CD4+ T cells from peripheral blood mononuclear cells, obtained after pregnancy. These receptors all come from a female donor in good health, enrolled as a control in a pregnancy study. CDR3s include the opening cysteine and the closing phenylalanine or tryptophan.

TRBV19 CASSIDHNNYGYTF
TRBV7-2 CASTLGTTSTDTQYF
TRBV20-1 CSTRLAYEQYF
TRBV11-2 CASSPYRPDTGELFF
TRBV29-1 CSVVQGGVNTIYF
TRBV6-1 CASSVNRDGYTF
TRBV2 CASSLGNTIYF
TRBV6-1 CASSEQVTRSTRYTF
TRBV6-6 CASSLQAGGRNEQFF
TRBV9 CASSVDAEDGYTF
TRBV29-1 CSAGVAGRNTEAFF
TRBV7-7 CASSLGGPSSYNEQFF
TRBV7-2 CASSLALPGVPEAFF
TRBV10-3 CAISETDRENEKLFF
TRBV9 CASSVDRGHYGYTF
TRBV5-1 CASSWTGGRTDTQYF
TRBV6-1 CASSESSGTGYRGGYF
TRBV29-1 CSVFFGQGREQYF
TRBV30 CAWRRQGGNQPQHF
TRBV11-1 CASSSLGQGGGNEQFF
TRBV5-5 CASSLRGTGQMYNEQFF
TRBV7-3 CASSLRQDGYTF
TRBV5-4 CASSRAGTDLFNTIYF
TRBV19 CASSTTVMNTEAFF
TRBV18 CASSGTGRNYGYTF
TRBV30 CAWSVQVSGANVLTF
TRBV7-2 CASSLAYSNQPQHF
TRBV18 CASSPDRGDQPQHF
TRBV5-1 CASSPSGGTVRDEQYF
TRBV10-3 CAIRGTSGGTDTQYF
TRBV5-1 CASSLVGSGAVGEKLFF
TRBV9 CASSRDGTIRYGYTF
TRBV30 CAWNQDRGNNQPQHF
TRBV7-2 CASSLDRDYTDTQYF
TRBV2 CASSRDPGYEQYF
TRBV5-5 CASSLGPAGGVLAYEQYF
TRBV30 CAWSEGGTAAYGYTF
TRBV7-9 CASSLGTGSYEQYF
TRBV6-5 CASSYNLAGGGIQYF
TRBV29-1 CSAAGSAGTEAFF
TRBV7-9 CASSGGPENYEQYF
TRBV5-4 CASSHMDSQETQYF
TRBV18 CASSPRGSVGQPQHF
TRBV4-2 CASANGDSYNSPLHF
TRBV5-1 CASSLRNSGPQETQYF
TRBV2 CASRIIQTGLPGANVLTF
TRBV6-5 CASSSEGGPNEKLFF
TRBV30 CAWSGLGQGREQYF
TRBV9 CASSVAGGGAYEQYF
TRBV7-9 CASSLEAGQYNEQFF
TRBV30 CAWSVPVTGGYGYTF
TRBV19 CASSIRTGGNTEAFF
TRBV6-5 CASSSQGAVRYEQYF
TRBV30 CAWSTSQQYF